Included here is one TCR beta chain sequence, with context. Germline loops: CDR1 SNHLY, CDR2 FYNNEI. This CDR3 region has 14 residues. V was trimmed by 7 bases and J by 0 bases, leaving 11 bases between them. Assay used: immunoSEQ multiplex PCR; TCRdb lists only in-frame clones, some missing. Found here are more than 12,000 clones, around 74% of them singletons; the top ten hold 1.2%. This entry comes from a study of T cells after posttransplantation cyclophosphamide. This TCR was sampled from a man over 45. The rearrangement joins TRBV2 to TRBJ2-3; D not resolved. Sequencing used memory CD4+ T cells sorted from PBMCs. The CDR3: CASTLLVSTDTQYF. The CDR3 DNA sequence: TGTGCCAGCACGCTGCTAGTTAGCACAGATACGCAGTATTTT.